Each of the 17 T cell receptor beta chains below was sequenced from the same sample in a study of blood T cells in healthy people across ages. A sample-barcoded 5' primer and a J-beta primer mix were used in a second PCR of roughly 7 to 12 cycles. MiXCR was run by TCRdb on the 5' RACE reads, yielding one entry per CDR3 protein. The sample holds approximately 1.5 million distinct CDR3 sequences, around 35% seen once. The sequencing input was blood. The receptors derive from a woman aged 30 to 39 in good health.

This sequence joins TRBV9 and TRBJ2-7, with D uncertain. CDR1 and CDR2 from the germline V gene are SGDLS and YYNGEE. The CDR3 loop spans 11 amino acids. Trimming removed 6 bases at V and 6 bases at J, with 10 bases between. As DNA, the CDR3 is TGTGCCAGCACCCCGTTTGTCGAGCAGTACTTC. Amino acid sequence: CASTPFVEQYF.

This clonotype appeared a few times. This rearrangement joins TRBV4-1 to TRBJ2-1; 7 bases fit TRBD1. In germline, CDR1 is MGHRA, CDR2 YSYEKL. V was pared by 4 bases and J by 4 bases, with 7 bases of the junction left unmatched. The CDR3 runs to 15 residues. The chain's CDR3 is CASSRDSPPYNEQFF. The DNA for the CDR3 is TGCGCCAGCAGCCGGGACAGCCCGCCGTACAATGAGCAGTTCTTC.

The chain couples TRBV20-1 to TRBJ2-7; D not resolved. The V gene's germline CDR1 is DFQATT and CDR2 SNEGSKA (reference sequence). This CDR3 is 15 amino acids long. Trimming left V 0 bases short and J 2 bases short, with 14 bases between. As DNA, the CDR3 is TGCAGTGCTAGAGATATCGGACGTGGGACCTACGAGCAGTACTTC. Its translation: CSARDIGRGTYEQYF.

This clonotype was seen a handful of times. The V call is TRBV27, the J call TRBJ2-1; D tentatively reads TRBD1 or TRBD2 (5 bases each). This CDR3 contains 16 residues. The germline CDR1 and CDR2 sequences are MNHEY and SMNVEV (reference sequence). Trimming shortened V by 7 bases and J by 5 bases, and 21 bases separated the two germline ends. CDR3: CASNTIRDRFNNEQFF. CDR3 nucleotides: TGTGCCAGCAATACGATCCGGGACCGATTTAACAATGAGCAGTTCTTC.

This clonotype was seen at least ten times. The chain recombines TRBV9 with TRBJ2-7, with TRBD1 identical over 7 bases. Germline loops: CDR1 SGDLS, CDR2 YYNGEE. V lost 3 bases, J lost 0 bases, and 3 bases stayed unmatched. The CDR3 is made up of 14 amino acids. The CDR3 sequence is CASSGRDSSYEQYF. DNA for the CDR3: TGTGCCAGCAGCGGAAGGGACAGCTCCTACGAGCAGTACTTC. The variable domain in full, with the rest retrieved from reference TRBV9 and TRBJ2-7, is DSGVTQTPKHLITATGQRVTLRCSPRSGDLSVYWYQQSLDQGLQFLIQYYNGEERAKGNILERFSAQQFPDLHSELNLSSLELGDSALYFCASSGRDSSYEQYFGPGTRLTVT.

This chain connects TRBV12-3 or TRBV12-4 to TRBJ1-2; possibly TRBD1 for D (5 bases). The CDR3 sequence is 16 residues long. The ends were cut back, 1 base at V and 4 bases at J, with 16 bases in the middle. This CDR3 is CASSLGGQAYPYGYTF. The CDR3, as DNA: TGTGCCAGCAGTTTAGGGGGCCAGGCTTATCCCTATGGCTACACCTTC.

The rearrangement joins TRBV5-1 to TRBJ2-3; 7 positions agree with TRBD1. J gave up 0 bases and V 8 bases, and 9 bases lay outside the gene matches. CDR1 is SGHRS, CDR2 YFSETQ, per germline. The length of the CDR3 is 15 residues. CDR3 nucleotide sequence: TGCGCCAGTACCCAAGGGGGCGGAAGCACAGATACGCAGTATTTT. Translating gives CASTQGGGSTDTQYF.

This clonotype was seen a few times. The chain is built from TRBV28 and TRBJ2-3, with D perhaps TRBD2 (6 bases). The CDR3 runs to 16 residues. The germline V gene encodes CDR1 MDHEN and CDR2 SYDVKM. V was cut by 7 bases and J by 1 base, with 18 bases left in between. The CDR3 sequence: CASTIGTSGGTDTQYF. CDR3 DNA: TGTGCCAGCACAATAGGGACTTCAGGAGGCACAGATACGCAGTATTTT.

This chain uses TRBV5-6 with TRBJ1-2; D may be TRBD1 (6 bases). Germline lookup yields CDR1 SGHDT and CDR2 YYEEEE. The CDR3 has 14 residues. Trimming left V 4 bases short and J 2 bases short, with 12 bases between. The CDR3 region is CASSPVRGNYGYTF. The CDR3 DNA sequence: TGTGCCAGCAGCCCGGTGAGGGGGAACTATGGCTACACCTTC.

The chain carries TRBV5-1 and TRBJ2-7; D might be TRBD1 (5 bases). The V gene lost 4 bases and the J gene lost 1 base, with 15 bases spanning the gap. CDR1 and CDR2 (germline): SGHRS, YFSETQ. This CDR3 has 15 amino acids. CDR3 in amino acids: CASSPTETVSYEQYF. The CDR3 DNA follows: TGCGCCAGCAGCCCGACCGAGACAGTATCCTACGAGCAGTACTTC. The variable domain in full, with the rest retrieved from reference TRBV5-1 and TRBJ2-7, is KAGVTQTPRYLIKTRGQQVTLSCSPISGHRSVSWYQQTPGQGLQFLFEYFSETQRNKGNFPGRFSGRQFSNSRSEMNVSTLELGDSALYLCASSPTETVSYEQYFGPGTRLTVT.

This clonotype was seen only a few times. V and J are TRBV20-1 and TRBJ2-5; D uncertain. Looked up from germline, CDR1 is DFQATT and CDR2 is SNEGSKA (reference sequence). This CDR3 comprises 11 residues. CDR3 protein: CTWAFGETQYF. Here the CDR3 DNA reads TGCACTTGGGCGTTCGGGGAGACCCAGTACTTC.

The chain links TRBV5-1 to TRBJ2-3, with TRBD2 matching 9 bases. With V trimmed by 4 bases and J by 4 bases, 4 bases remained unmatched. Germline-derived CDR1 and CDR2 are SGHRS and YFSETQ. This CDR3 region has 14 residues. The CDR3 sequence is CASSPGTSPDTQYF. CDR3 sequence (DNA): TGCGCCAGCAGCCCCGGGACTAGCCCAGATACGCAGTATTTT. Supplemented by reference TRBV5-1 and TRBJ2-3, the full variable domain reads KAGVTQTPRYLIKTRGQQVTLSCSPISGHRSVSWYQQTPGQGLQFLFEYFSETQRNKGNFPGRFSGRQFSNSRSEMNVSTLELGDSALYLCASSPGTSPDTQYFGPGTRLTVL.

In this sample, this clonotype turned up a few times. The chain couples TRBV7-9 to TRBJ2-5, with no clear D. The J call may be mistaken, given a closer DNA end match to TRBJ2-7. There are 13 residues in the CDR3. Germline V gives CDR1 SEHNR, CDR2 FQNEAQ (reference sequence). The CDR3 here is CASSDLVAGEQYF. CDR3 DNA sequence: TGTGCCAGCAGCGACCTAGTGGCAGGCGAGCAGTACTTC.

In this sample, this clonotype turned up a few times. CDR3 nucleotides: TGTGCCAGCAGCTTACTAGCGGGGATAAACGAGCAGTACTTC. Translating gives CASSLLAGINEQYF. This rearrangement joins TRBV7-9 to TRBJ2-7; TRBD2 matches at 9 bases. The V gene end was trimmed by 2 bases and the J gene end by 5 bases; junction bases not matched to a gene: 4. Germline CDR1 is SEHNR and CDR2 is FQNEAQ (reference sequence). The CDR3 runs 14 residues.

This clonotype was seen only a few times. The chain carries TRBV28 and TRBJ1-5; TRBD1 matches at 7 bases. CDR3 length: 16 amino acids. Germline V CDR1 and CDR2: MDHEN, SYDVKM. J gave up 3 bases and V 5 bases, and 10 bases lay outside the gene matches. In DNA, the CDR3 is TGTGCCAGCAGTCCTAGGAACAGGGGATACAATCAGCCCCAGCATTTT. Protein sequence: CASSPRNRGYNQPQHF.

This clonotype was seen at least ten times. CDR3 in amino acids: CASSLPGGLGGYEQYF. The CDR3, as DNA: TGTGCCAGCAGTTTGCCCGGAGGCCTAGGCGGCTACGAGCAGTACTTC. V gene TRBV28 combines with J gene TRBJ2-7, with TRBD2 as a possible D gene (5 bases). Germline-derived CDR1 and CDR2 are MDHEN and SYDVKM. The germline V and J ends were trimmed by 3 bases and 3 bases, with 18 bases remaining between them. This CDR3 region has 16 residues.

This clonotype has only a few counts. J is TRBJ2-2 and V is TRBV7-9; TRBD1 is a possible D gene (7 bases). The CDR3 spans 15 residues. V shed 7 bases and J shed 3 bases, with 15 bases lying between them. Germline V gives CDR1 SEHNR, CDR2 FQNEAQ (reference sequence). The CDR3 reads CASIPGGGYTGELFF. In nucleotides, the CDR3 is TGTGCCAGCATTCCAGGAGGGGGCTACACCGGGGAGCTGTTTTTT.